This TCR beta chain was found in a study of blood T cell repertoires in COVID-19. Overall study: Material from acute and convalescent COVID-19 was sourced from the United States, Italy and Spain. From T cells, B-cell-depleted T cells, or PBMCs came the material, which was cDNA or gDNA.

The V end was cut by 0 bases, the J end by 2 bases, with 5 bases between. The germline V gene has CDR1 SGHKS and CDR2 YYEKEE (reference sequence). The CDR3 is made up of 13 amino acids. As handled by the study authors: For nucleated cells, counts were estimated from reference gene primer amplification. Sequenced by immunoSEQ multiplex PCR; TCRdb stores in-frame clones only, minus some. The V and J calls and the clone size are those of that table, but D and trimming were determined from the DNA. The data contain around 370,000 clones, under 95% of them singletons. The chain has TRBV5-5 and TRBJ1-2; possibly TRBD1 for D (5 bases). Sample: peripheral blood. This receptor was identified in a woman aged 18-29 years who had recovered from COVID-19. The CDR3 DNA reads TGTGCCAGCAGCTTGGGACAGAACTATGGCTACACCTTC. It specifies CASSLGQNYGYTF.